Given below is one T cell receptor (beta chain) in context. Germline CDR1 and CDR2: GTSNPN and SVGIG (reference sequence). The length of the CDR3 is 13 residues. Primed by a sample-barcoded 5' primer and a J-beta primer mix, a second PCR proceeded for about 6 to 12 cycles. Each cDNA molecule carried a tag from a template-switch adaptor that contained 12 random nucleotides. TCRdb fed the 5' RACE reads into MiXCR, producing one record per CDR3 protein. The profile shows roughly 1,500,000 distinct CDR3 sequences, roughly 45% of them singletons. The source of the sample is a study of blood T cells in healthy people across ages. Background on the study: There was about one barcoded beta molecule captured by template switching per two T cells.

This chain connects TRBV30 to TRBJ2-4; TRBD2 matches 10 bases. The tail of the sequence fits TRBJ2-7 better, so the J call may be wrong. The specimen sequenced was blood. The origin of this receptor is a woman aged 18-35 years in good health. CDR3 coding DNA: TGTGCCTGGATGGGACTAGCGTCCTACGAGCAGTACTTC. It codes for CAWMGLASYEQYF.